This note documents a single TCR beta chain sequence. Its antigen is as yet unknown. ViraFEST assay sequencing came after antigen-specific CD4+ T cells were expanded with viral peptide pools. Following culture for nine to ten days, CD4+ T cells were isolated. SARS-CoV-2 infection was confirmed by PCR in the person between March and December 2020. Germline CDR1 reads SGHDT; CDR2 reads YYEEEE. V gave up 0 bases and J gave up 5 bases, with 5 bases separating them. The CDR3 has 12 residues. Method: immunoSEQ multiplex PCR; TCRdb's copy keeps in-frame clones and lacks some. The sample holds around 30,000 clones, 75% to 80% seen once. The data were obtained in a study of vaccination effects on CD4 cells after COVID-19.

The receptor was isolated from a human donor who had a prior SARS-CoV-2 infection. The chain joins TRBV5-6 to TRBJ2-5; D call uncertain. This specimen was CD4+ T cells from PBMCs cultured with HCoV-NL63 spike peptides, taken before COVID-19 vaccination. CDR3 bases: TGTGCCAGCAGCTTGGCCCTGGAGACCCAGTACTTC. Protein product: CASSLALETQYF.